This T cell receptor (beta chain) is from a study of Ad26.COV2.S vaccination and SARS-CoV-2 variants. The assay was immunoSEQ multiplex PCR, and TCRdb's table has in-frame clones only and misses some. The data contain 350,000 to 450,000 clones, more than 75% of them singletons. Study-level points and caveats: CD8+ and CD4+ T cells specific for spike reportedly responded with substantial breadth after vaccination.

Treatment reported: over 15 received Ad26.COV2.S at low or high dose, single or two shots; several received placebo; per-sample allocation not given. Vaccine and placebo recipients were sampled on day 63 after the first injection. Worth noting for this clone: What it binds is not known.

The receptor was derived from a person between 18 and 60 years old who received the Ad26.COV2.S COVID-19 vaccine or a placebo. The specimen was peripheral blood, collected in a trial of Ad26.COV2.S vaccine versus placebo.

As DNA, the CDR3 is TGTGCCAGCAGCCAAGGGACTAGCGGGGGCCTTAGCTCCTACAATGAGCAGTTCTTC. It specifies CASSQGTSGGLSSYNEQFF. The chain combines TRBV3-1 (or the pseudogene TRBV3-2) with TRBJ2-1; 13 bases are a match to TRBD2. CDR1 and CDR2 from the germline V gene are LGHDT and YNNKEL (reference sequence). The CDR3 extends over 19 amino acids. The V segment lost 1 base and the J segment 0 bases; nucleotides outside the gene matches: 6.